One sample yielded the 5 T cell receptor beta chains listed below, sequenced in a study of T cell changes during pregnancy in multiple sclerosis. Clones were sequenced by immunoSEQ multiplex PCR, and TCRdb holds only the in-frame ones, with some missing. The table has just under 50,000 clones, roughly nine tenths seen once. Sequenced here: CD8+ T cells from peripheral blood mononuclear cells, sampled after pregnancy. These receptors all come from a female donor with multiple sclerosis, enrolled in a pregnancy study.

This clone turned up a few times. The gene calls are TRBV29-1 and TRBJ2-7, with TRBD1 identical over 9 bases. The trim removed 5 bases at V and 6 bases at J, leaving 8 bases unmatched. CDR1 and CDR2 (germline): SQVTM, ANQGSEA. CDR3 length equals 13 residues. Here the CDR3 reads CSVRTGDRGEQYF. CDR3 bases: TGCAGCGTTAGGACAGGGGACCGTGGCGAGCAGTACTTC.

V and J are TRBV6-1 and TRBJ2-1; maybe TRBD1 (6 bases). Per the germline V gene, CDR1 is MNHNS and CDR2 is SASEGT. The germline V and J ends were trimmed by 1 base and 4 bases, with 8 bases remaining between them. The CDR3 consists of 14 residues. The CDR3 DNA is TGTGCCAGCAGTGAAGGGACAGCTTACAATGAGCAGTTCTTC. Encoded protein: CASSEGTAYNEQFF.

The chain recombines TRBV9 with TRBJ2-1; D ambiguous. Germline CDR1 and CDR2: SGDLS and YYNGEE. Between the trimmed V and J ends, which lost 0 bases and 3 bases, there was a span of 10 bases. The CDR3 contains 15 residues. As DNA, the CDR3 is TGTGCCAGCAGCGTAGATGAACACATCTACAATGAGCAGTTCTTC. Encoded protein: CASSVDEHIYNEQFF.

The chain employs TRBV12-5 and TRBJ1-5; TRBD1 might be the D (5 bases). Trimming left V 5 bases short and J 0 bases short, with 17 bases between. CDR3 length equals 17 residues. Germline CDR1 and CDR2: LGHNT and FRNRAP. The CDR3, as DNA: TGTGCTAGTGGTCCCGAGATAGGGACTTATAGCAATCAGCCCCAGCATTTT. Its protein is CASGPEIGTYSNQPQHF.

This rearrangement joins TRBV14 to TRBJ2-7; no clear D. With 1 base removed from V and 2 bases from J, the gap between germline ends came to 12 bases. Germline lookup yields CDR1 SGHDN and CDR2 FVKESK. The CDR3 loop spans 15 amino acids. CDR3 sequence (DNA): TGTGCCAGCAGCCAAGTATTGGCTAGGCCCTACGAGCAGTACTTC. Translation gives CASSQVLARPYEQYF.